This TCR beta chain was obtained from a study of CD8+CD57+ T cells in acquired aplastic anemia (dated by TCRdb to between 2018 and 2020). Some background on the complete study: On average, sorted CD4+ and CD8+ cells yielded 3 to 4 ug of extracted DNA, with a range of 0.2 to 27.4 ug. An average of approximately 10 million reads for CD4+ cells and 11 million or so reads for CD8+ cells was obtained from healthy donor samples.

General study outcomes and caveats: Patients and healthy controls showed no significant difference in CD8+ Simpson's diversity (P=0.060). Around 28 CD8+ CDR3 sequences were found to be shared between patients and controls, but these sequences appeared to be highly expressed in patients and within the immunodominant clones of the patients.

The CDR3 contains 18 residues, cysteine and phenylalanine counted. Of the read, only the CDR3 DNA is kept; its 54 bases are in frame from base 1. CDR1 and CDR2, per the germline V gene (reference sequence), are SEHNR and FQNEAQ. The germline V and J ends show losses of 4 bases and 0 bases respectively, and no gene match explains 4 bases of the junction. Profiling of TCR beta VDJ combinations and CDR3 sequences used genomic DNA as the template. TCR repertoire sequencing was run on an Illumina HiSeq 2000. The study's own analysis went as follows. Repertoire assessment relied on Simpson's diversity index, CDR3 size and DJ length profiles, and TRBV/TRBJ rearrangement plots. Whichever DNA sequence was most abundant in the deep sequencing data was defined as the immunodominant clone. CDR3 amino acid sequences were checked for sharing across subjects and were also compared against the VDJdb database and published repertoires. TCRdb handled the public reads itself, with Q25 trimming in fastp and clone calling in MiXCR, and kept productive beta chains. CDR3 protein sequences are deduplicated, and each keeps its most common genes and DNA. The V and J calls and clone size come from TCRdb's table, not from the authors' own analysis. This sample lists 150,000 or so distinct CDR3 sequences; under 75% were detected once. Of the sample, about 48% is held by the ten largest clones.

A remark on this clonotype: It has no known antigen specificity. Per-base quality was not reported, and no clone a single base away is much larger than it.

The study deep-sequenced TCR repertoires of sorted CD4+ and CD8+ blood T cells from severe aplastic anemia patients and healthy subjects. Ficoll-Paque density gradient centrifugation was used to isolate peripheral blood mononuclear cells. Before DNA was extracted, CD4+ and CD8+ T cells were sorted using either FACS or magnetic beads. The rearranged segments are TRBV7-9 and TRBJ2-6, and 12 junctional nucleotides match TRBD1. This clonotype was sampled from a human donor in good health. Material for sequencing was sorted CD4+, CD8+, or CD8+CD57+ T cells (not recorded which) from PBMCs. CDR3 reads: CASSSGTGGNSGANVLTF. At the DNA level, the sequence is TGTGCCAGCAGCTCCGGGACAGGGGGCAACTCTGGGGCCAACGTCCTGACTTTC.